This T cell receptor (beta chain) is from a study of blood T cell repertoires in COVID-19. On the study more broadly: PBMCs, B-cell-depleted T cells, or T cells provided the cDNA or gDNA that made up the material.

Per the original methods: Reference gene primer amplification yielded estimated nucleated cell counts. Clones were sequenced by immunoSEQ multiplex PCR, and TCRdb holds only the in-frame ones, with some missing. The D gene and trimming were derived from the DNA, and the V and J assignments and clone size from that table. The data show 250,000 to 400,000 clones, roughly 89% seen once. This clone was detected once. Residents of approximately 25 US areas, aged about 18 to 95 years, made up the participants. Cohort 3 donors were reported recovered after two negative PCRs, clearance, or symptom resolution. The sequence was collected from a man aged 55 to 70 who had recovered from COVID-19. Sequenced input: PBMCs or T cells enriched from blood (not recorded which).

The CDR3 sequence is CASGLGAAQGGETQYF. Written as DNA, the CDR3 is TGTGCTAGTGGTTTGGGTGCGGCGCAGGGGGGAGAGACCCAGTACTTC. The chain employs TRBV12-5 and TRBJ2-5; D may be TRBD1 (7 bases). Germline-derived CDR1 and CDR2 are LGHNT and FRNRAP. This CDR3 is 16 amino acids long. Trimming cost V 1 base and J 4 bases, with 16 bases left between them.